Listed below are T cell receptor beta chains from one sample, sequenced in a study of cytomegalovirus exposure and HLA in healthy donors. TCRdb's copy holds only in-frame clones and misses some; the assay was immunoSEQ multiplex PCR. The repertoire holds some 140,000 clones, with 60% to 85% as singletons. Specimen: PBMCs. Receptors were obtained from a man aged 18 to 35 in good health and CMV-seronegative. Each CDR3 is given with its conserved first and last residue. A D gene is named only where the DNA matches it firmly. Size tells how often a clone was seen (once, few, many) or the class of an expanded clone, and some rows leave it out.

j_call: TRBJ1-5
v_call: TRBV19
d_call: NA
clone_size: few
cdr3_nt: TGTGCCAGTAGTACGACAGGCAATCAGCCCCAGCATTTT
cdr3_aa: CASSTTGNQPQHF

j_call: TRBJ2-7
v_call: TRBV6-1
d_call: TRBD2
clone_size: NA
cdr3_nt: TGTGCCAGCAGACTGGGCGGGGGGGCCTCCGGCGAGCAGTACTTC
cdr3_aa: CASRLGGGASGEQYF

j_call: TRBJ2-2
v_call: TRBV7-8
d_call: TRBD1
clone_size: NA
cdr3_nt: TGTGCCAGCAGCTTAGAGAGACAGGGGGATACCGGGGAGCTGTTTTTT
cdr3_aa: CASSLERQGDTGELFF

j_call: TRBJ1-6
v_call: TRBV4-2
d_call: NA
clone_size: NA
cdr3_nt: TGTGCCAGCAGCCAATATTCGGGAAGCCAATTCGACTCACCCCTCCACTTT
cdr3_aa: CASSQYSGSQFDSPLHF

j_call: TRBJ2-7
v_call: TRBV10-2
d_call: NA
clone_size: NA
cdr3_nt: TGCGCCAGCAGTGAGGTGGGACAACGCGAGCAGTACTTC
cdr3_aa: CASSEVGQREQYF

j_call: TRBJ2-5
v_call: TRBV7-2
d_call: NA
clone_size: NA
cdr3_nt: TGTGCCAGCAGCTTAGTTGTGGGGGGCCAAGAGACCCAGTACTTC
cdr3_aa: CASSLVVGGQETQYF

j_call: TRBJ1-1
v_call: TRBV19
d_call: NA
clone_size: NA
cdr3_nt: TGTGCCAGTAGTATAGATCTCGGGGGGAACACTGAAGCTTTCTTT
cdr3_aa: CASSIDLGGNTEAFF

j_call: TRBJ2-7
v_call: TRBV11-2
d_call: TRBD1
clone_size: NA
cdr3_nt: TGTGCCAGCAGCTTTGGCGGGACAGGCCGCTACGAGCGGTACTTC
cdr3_aa: CASSFGGTGRYERYF

j_call: TRBJ1-6
v_call: TRBV7-9
d_call: NA
clone_size: NA
cdr3_nt: TGTGCCAGCAGCTCCCCCCGGGGTAACTCACCCCTCCACTTT
cdr3_aa: CASSSPRGNSPLHF

j_call: TRBJ2-7
v_call: TRBV18
d_call: NA
clone_size: NA
cdr3_nt: TGTGCCAGCTCACCGGGAGGGGGGAACTCCTACGAGCAGTACTTC
cdr3_aa: CASSPGGGNSYEQYF